This T cell receptor beta chain was identified in a study of early T cells in non-severe SARS-CoV-2 infection. Overall study context: Bulk RNA taken from unsorted whole blood was sequenced, leaving chains unpaired.

Attached unique molecular identifiers marked individual cDNA molecules. From the 5' RACE reads, TCRdb called clonotypes with MiXCR, one entry per CDR3 protein. Here the sample spans 85,000 to 95,000 distinct CDR3 sequences, roughly 14% being singletons. This CDR3 has 15 residues. CDR1 MNHEY and CDR2 SVGAGI come from the germline V gene. The V and J ends lost 0 bases and 5 bases respectively, with 11 bases between them. The TCR comes from an adult who was a healthcare worker with PCR-confirmed SARS-CoV-2 infection or an uninfected control (not recorded which). The specimen sequenced was whole blood. The J gene is TRBJ2-1, the V gene TRBV6-5; D gene unclear. The CDR3 DNA is TGTGCCAGCAGTTACTCGTATCGCAGGAACAATGAGCAGTTCTTC. Its protein product is CASSYSYRRNNEQFF.